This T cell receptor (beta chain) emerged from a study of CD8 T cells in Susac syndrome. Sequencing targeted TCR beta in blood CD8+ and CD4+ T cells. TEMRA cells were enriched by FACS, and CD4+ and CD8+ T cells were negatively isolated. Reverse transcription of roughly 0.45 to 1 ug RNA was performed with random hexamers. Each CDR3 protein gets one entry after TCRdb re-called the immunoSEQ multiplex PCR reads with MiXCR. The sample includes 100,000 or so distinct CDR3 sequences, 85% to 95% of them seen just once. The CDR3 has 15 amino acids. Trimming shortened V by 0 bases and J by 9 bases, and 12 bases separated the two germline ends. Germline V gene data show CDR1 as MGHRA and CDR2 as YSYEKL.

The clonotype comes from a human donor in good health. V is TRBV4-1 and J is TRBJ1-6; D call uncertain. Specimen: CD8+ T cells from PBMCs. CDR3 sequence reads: CASSQDRRGISPLHF. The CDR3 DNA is TGCGCCAGCAGCCAAGATCGGAGAGGGATTTCACCCCTCCACTTT.